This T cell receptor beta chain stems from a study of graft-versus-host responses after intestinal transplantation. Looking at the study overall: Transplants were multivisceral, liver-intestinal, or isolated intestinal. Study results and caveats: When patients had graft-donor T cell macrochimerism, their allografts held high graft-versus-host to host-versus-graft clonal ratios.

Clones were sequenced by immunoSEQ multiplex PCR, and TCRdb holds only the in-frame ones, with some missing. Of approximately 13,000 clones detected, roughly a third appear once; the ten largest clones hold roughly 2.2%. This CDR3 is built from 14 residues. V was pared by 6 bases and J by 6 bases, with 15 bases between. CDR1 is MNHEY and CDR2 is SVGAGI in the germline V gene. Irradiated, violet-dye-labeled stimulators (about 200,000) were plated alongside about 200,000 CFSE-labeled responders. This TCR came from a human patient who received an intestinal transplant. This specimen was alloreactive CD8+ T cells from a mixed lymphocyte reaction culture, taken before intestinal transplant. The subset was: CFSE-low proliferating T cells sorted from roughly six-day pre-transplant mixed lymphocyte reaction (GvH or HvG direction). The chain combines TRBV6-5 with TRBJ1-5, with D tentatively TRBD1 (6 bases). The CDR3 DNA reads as TGTGCCAGCAGCCAAAGGGGGACCGTTCAGCCCCAGCATTTT. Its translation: CASSQRGTVQPQHF.